The clone carrying this T cell receptor beta chain was counted many times. The antigen is unknown. This same CDR3 is encoded by further DNA sequences in the sample. The data derive from a study of shared clonotypes between healthy human individuals. Notes on the study in general: Sampling covered blood only; tissue repertoires likely differ.

J lost 3 bases, V lost 5 bases, and 7 bases had no gene match. In germline, CDR1 is SGHTA, CDR2 FQGNSA. This CDR3 contains 15 residues. Only in-frame clones appear in the TCRdb table, and some are missing; sequencing was by immunoSEQ multiplex PCR. The repertoire holds some 530,000 clones, with over 70% as singletons. The donor population consisted of healthy HIV-negative adults with no recent acute infections or vaccinations. All participating donors were Caucasian adults from Nashville, Tennessee. Sequenced material: PBMCs. The sequence derives from a woman in her thirties or forties in good health. Some clones in this sample may be carry-over from other donors' samples. The chain uses TRBV7-2 and TRBJ1-5, with 7 bases lining up with TRBD1. CDR3 bases: TGTGCCAGCAGCCTCGCAGGGGGACCCAATCAGCCCCAGCATTTT. Amino acid sequence: CASSLAGGPNQPQHF.